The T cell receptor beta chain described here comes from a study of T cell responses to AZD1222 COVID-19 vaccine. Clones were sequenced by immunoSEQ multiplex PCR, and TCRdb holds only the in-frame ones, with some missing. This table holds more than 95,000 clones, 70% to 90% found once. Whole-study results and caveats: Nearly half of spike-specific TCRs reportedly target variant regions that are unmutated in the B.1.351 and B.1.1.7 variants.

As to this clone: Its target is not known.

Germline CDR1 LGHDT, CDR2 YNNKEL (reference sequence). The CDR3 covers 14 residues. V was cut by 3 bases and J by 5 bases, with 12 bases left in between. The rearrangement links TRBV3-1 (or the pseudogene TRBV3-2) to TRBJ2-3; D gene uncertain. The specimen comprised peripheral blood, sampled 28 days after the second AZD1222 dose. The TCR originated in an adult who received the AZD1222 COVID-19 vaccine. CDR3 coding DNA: TGTGCCAGCAGCCACCGACGGACGCAAGATACGCAGTATTTT. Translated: CASSHRRTQDTQYF.